These 20 T cell receptor beta chains originate from one sample sequenced in a study of T cells in Graves' hyperthyroidism and ophthalmopathy. The investigators amplified TCR beta CDR3 regions from RNA transcripts. TCR CDR3 underwent first-round RT-PCR with the HTBI primer set. TCRdb re-analysed the multiplex PCR reads in MiXCR, keeping a single row per CDR3 protein. The sample has about 180,000 distinct CDR3 sequences; more than 15% are singletons. Sequenced input: blood. The receptor set was obtained from a woman aged 50 to 65 with Graves' hyperthyroidism.

This clonotype was detected many times. The gene calls are TRBV24-1 and TRBJ2-3; D unresolved. CDR3 length equals 14 residues. V was trimmed by 1 base and J by 6 bases, leaving 10 bases between them. In germline, CDR1 is KGHDR, CDR2 SFDVKD. The CDR3 spells CATSDLKTLDTQYF. In nucleotides, the CDR3 is TGTGCCACCAGTGATTTAAAGACACTTGATACGCAGTATTTT.

At least ten counts were recorded for this clonotype. The chain has TRBV19 and TRBJ1-2; 10 bases align to TRBD1. CDR1 LNHDA and CDR2 SQIVND come from the germline V gene (reference sequence). The CDR3 runs 15 residues. V shed 5 bases, J shed 7 bases, and the junction held 10 bases outside the gene matches. This CDR3 is CASSPRDRGIFGYTF. DNA of the CDR3: TGTGCCAGTAGTCCGAGGGACAGGGGAATTTTTGGCTACACCTTC.

There are a few counts of this clonotype. This may stem from a read error, because a much larger clone lies one nucleotide away. J is TRBJ2-7 and V is TRBV4-3, with D possibly matching TRBD2 (6 bases). The germline V gene has CDR1 LGHNA and CDR2 YSLEER. V gave up 3 bases and J gave up 8 bases, with 11 bases separating them. The CDR3 is 12 amino acids. CDR3 sequence: CASSQGRYKQYF. DNA of the CDR3: TGCGCCAGCAGCCAGGGGAGGTACAAGCAGTACTTC.

This clonotype was picked up many times. V usage is TRBV6-1 and J usage is TRBJ1-1, with unresolved D. Germline CDR1 is MNHNS and CDR2 is SASEGT. V was pared by 8 bases and J by 1 base, with 14 bases between. CDR3 length: 14 residues. The CDR3 DNA is TGTGCCAGCGGAGGAGGAGCGGGGAACACTGAAGCTTTCTTT. This encodes CASGGGAGNTEAFF.

The table lists this clonotype with a few counts. The chain joins TRBV2 to TRBJ1-6; TRBD1 matches 10 bases. This CDR3 has 14 residues. Germline V lookup: CDR1 SNHLY, CDR2 FYNNEI. After removal of 7 bases from V and 8 bases from J, the junction contained 5 bases not matched to a gene. DNA for the CDR3: TGTGCCAGCACCAGACAGGGGGCGGATTCACCCCTCCACTTT. This sequence encodes CASTRQGADSPLHF. Complete variable domain (other parts from reference TRBV2 and TRBJ1-6): EPEVTQTPSHQVTQMGQEVILRCVPISNHLYFYWYRQILGQKVEFLVSFYNNEISEKSEIFDDQFSVERPDGSNFTLKIRSTKLEDSAMYFCASTRQGADSPLHFGNGTRLTVT.

In its sample, this clonotype was seen a few times. The chain carries TRBV5-6 and TRBJ2-7, with no clear D. Germline-derived CDR1 and CDR2 are SGHDT and YYEEEE. V lost 3 bases, J lost 2 bases, and 15 bases lay in between. This CDR3 is built from 15 residues. This CDR3 is CASSWTRLNPYEQYF. CDR3 sequence (DNA): TGTGCCAGCAGCTGGACGCGACTTAACCCCTACGAGCAGTACTTC.

This clonotype was observed at least ten times. This chain links TRBV19 with TRBJ2-5, with 8 bases matching TRBD2. The CDR3 covers 15 residues. V lost 9 bases to trimming and J lost 5 bases; unmatched junction nucleotides: 14. CDR1 and CDR2 (germline): LNHDA, SQIVND (reference sequence). The CDR3 DNA reads as TGTGCCAGCACCGGAGGAGTCGGGGGGGCGGAGACCCAGTACTTC. This encodes CASTGGVGGAETQYF.

This clonotype was seen at least ten times. The gene calls are TRBV6-1 and TRBJ1-1; D is undetermined. CDR3 length: 14 residues. Trimming left V 6 bases short and J 1 base short, with 12 bases between. Germline-derived CDR1 and CDR2 are MNHNS and SASEGT. For the CDR3, the DNA is TGTGCCAGCAGGGCCCGGGGAGCGAACACTGAAGCTTTCTTT. This translates into CASRARGANTEAFF.

This clonotype was counted a few times. This chain links TRBV29-1 with TRBJ1-5; tentative D call: TRBD1 (5 bases). Germline assignment: CDR1 SQVTM and CDR2 ANQGSEA. The CDR3 runs to 13 residues. The V and J ends lost 6 bases and 3 bases respectively, with 12 bases between them. CDR3: CSVGDGPNQPQHF. The CDR3 coding sequence is TGCAGCGTGGGGGACGGACCCAATCAGCCCCAGCATTTT.

This clonotype was picked up many times. The CDR3 is CASSLASGGEKLFF. CDR3 nucleotide sequence: TGTGCCAGCAGCTTAGCTTCAGGAGGTGAAAAACTGTTTTTT. V usage is TRBV7-9 and J usage is TRBJ1-4; D unresolved. Per the germline V gene, CDR1 is SEHNR and CDR2 is FQNEAQ (reference sequence). CDR3 length: 14 residues. Trimming removed 0 bases from V and 7 bases from J, with 9 bases in between.

The DNA of the CDR3 is TGTGCCAGCAGTGGACAACAGGGGGCCAGGGGAGCTTTCTTT. Its translation: CASSGQQGARGAFF. V usage is TRBV6-2 or TRBV6-3 and J usage is TRBJ1-1; 9 bases match TRBD1. J lost 10 bases, V lost 5 bases, and 11 bases had no gene match. The length of the CDR3 is 14 residues. In germline, CDR1 is MNHEY, CDR2 SVGEGT.

In its sample, this clonotype was seen many times. This rearrangement joins TRBV5-5 to TRBJ1-1; D unclear. The CDR3 runs 13 residues. Trimming removed 2 bases at V and 3 bases at J, with 8 bases between. Germline CDR1 and CDR2: SGHKS and YYEKEE (reference sequence). DNA of the CDR3: TGTGCCAGCAGCTTTGCCAGCTACACTGAAGCTTTCTTT. The encoded protein is CASSFASYTEAFF.

This chain links TRBV28 with TRBJ1-2; TRBD1 matches at 7 bases. Germline V gives CDR1 MDHEN, CDR2 SYDVKM. The CDR3 has 15 amino acids. With 6 bases clipped from V and 4 bases from J, the junction kept 11 bases outside the gene matches. CDR3 sequence reads: CASRVNRDSVYGYTF. Written as DNA, the CDR3 is TGTGCCAGCAGGGTAAACCGGGACAGCGTCTATGGCTACACCTTC.

This clonotype was counted many times. V gene TRBV11-2 combines with J gene TRBJ1-1; D is unresolved. Looked up from germline, CDR1 is SGHAT and CDR2 is FQNNGV. The length of the CDR3 is 15 residues. Deletions cut 4 bases from V and 3 bases from J, with 15 bases between. CDR3 residues: CASSWEPRVDTEAFF. The DNA of the CDR3 is TGTGCCAGCAGCTGGGAGCCCCGGGTGGACACTGAAGCTTTCTTT.

This clonotype was seen ten or more times. This may be a read error, as it is one base from a much larger clone. The chain carries TRBV7-9 and TRBJ1-2, with D tentatively TRBD1 (6 bases). The CDR3 is made up of 12 amino acids. The V and J ends lost 5 bases and 4 bases respectively, with 8 bases between them. Germline V gives CDR1 SEHNR, CDR2 FQNEAQ (reference sequence). CDR3 nucleotides: TGTGCCAGCAGCCAGACAGGCTATGGCTACACCTTC. Amino acids: CASSQTGYGYTF.

This clonotype was seen many times. This chain links TRBV20-1 with TRBJ2-3, with D possibly being TRBD2 (7 bases). Germline V gene sequence: CDR1 DFQATT, CDR2 SNEGSKA (reference sequence). This CDR3 has 14 amino acids. Trimming left V 6 bases short and J 1 base short, with 14 bases between. CDR3 sequence (DNA): TGCAGTGCCCCAGGGGCGGGGGGCACAGATACGCAGTATTTT. Protein sequence: CSAPGAGGTDTQYF.

This clonotype was detected ten times or more. The chain recombines TRBV11-1 with TRBJ2-1, with 12 bases fitting TRBD1. Trimming removed 5 bases from V and 7 bases from J; junction bases left unmatched: 9. Germline V lookup: CDR1 SGHAT, CDR2 FQDESV (reference sequence). This CDR3 comprises 16 residues. CDR3 loop: CASSPGGDRGQNEQFF. CDR3 nucleotide sequence: TGTGCCAGCAGCCCAGGGGGGGACAGGGGGCAAAATGAGCAGTTCTTC. Supplemented by reference TRBV11-1 and TRBJ2-1, the full variable domain reads EAEVAQSPRYKITEKSQAVAFWCDPISGHATLYWYRQILGQGPELLVQFQDESVVDDSQLPKDRFSAERLKGVDSTLKIQPAELGDSAMYLCASSPGGDRGQNEQFFGPGTRLTVL.

This clonotype was seen at least ten times. The rearrangement uses TRBV27 and TRBJ2-7; D might be TRBD1 (6 bases). Germline V lookup: CDR1 MNHEY, CDR2 SMNVEV (reference sequence). This CDR3 contains 15 residues. Trimming took off 5 bases at V and 2 bases at J, with 16 bases between the two ends. CDR3 nucleotides: TGTGCCAGCAGTCCCGACAGGTTTCTTACCTACGAGCAGTACTTC. Its protein product is CASSPDRFLTYEQYF.

The CDR3 sequence is CASSAGASYEQYF. CDR3 DNA sequence: TGTGCCAGTAGCGCGGGAGCCTCCTACGAGCAGTACTTC. The chain couples TRBV19 to TRBJ2-7; TRBD2 agrees at 7 bases. V dropped 6 bases and J dropped 0; count of bases not matched to a gene: 2. Per germline, CDR1 LNHDA and CDR2 SQIVND (reference sequence). This CDR3 has 13 residues.

The V call is TRBV6-2 or TRBV6-3, the J call TRBJ2-3; 8 bases line up with TRBD1. The CDR3 covers 16 residues. The trim removed 4 bases at V and 7 bases at J, leaving 13 bases unmatched. Germline assignment: CDR1 MNHEY and CDR2 SVGEGT. The CDR3 here is CASSSGRQGMAYTQYF. CDR3 nucleotides: TGTGCCAGCAGTTCGGGGCGACAGGGGATGGCCTATACGCAGTATTTT.